This TCR beta chain was captured by sequencing in a study of blood T cell repertoires in COVID-19. In Seattle, patients joined the study during active infection and were tracked longitudinally. Original processing methods: Researchers report that nucleated cell counts were estimated from reference gene primer amplification. Repertoires were generated with immunoSEQ multiplex PCR, while TCRdb's copy carries only in-frame clones and drops some. That table furnishes V, J and clone size, whereas the DNA furnished D and trimming. The sample consists of under 550,000 clones, around 90% of them appearing once. This TCR was recovered from a man younger than 35 with COVID-19, enrolled during active disease. Input material: peripheral blood.

CDR3 region: CASRFGERTEAFF. Here the CDR3 DNA reads TGTGCCAGCAGGTTCGGGGAGAGAACTGAAGCTTTCTTT. The gene calls are TRBV6-5 and TRBJ1-1, with D unresolved. Germline-derived CDR1 and CDR2 are MNHEY and SVGAGI. CDR3 length: 13 residues. With 6 bases removed from V and 5 bases from J, the gap between germline ends came to 13 bases.